The 2 T cell receptor beta chains below come from one sample, sequenced in a study of T cell changes during pregnancy in multiple sclerosis. Using immunoSEQ multiplex PCR, the repertoire was profiled, and TCRdb retains in-frame clones only, with some absent. The sample consists of about 79,000 clones, 85% to 95% of them appearing once. The specimen comprised CD4+ T cells from peripheral blood mononuclear cells, sampled in the second trimester of pregnancy. These receptors all come from a female donor with multiple sclerosis, enrolled in a pregnancy study.

This clone was seen once. CDR3 sequence reads: CASSLDPGQGAQNIQYF. CDR3 DNA: TGTGCCAGCAGCTTAGACCCGGGACAGGGGGCCCAAAACATTCAGTACTTC. The rearrangement joins TRBV11-2 to TRBJ2-4; 12 bases map to TRBD1. The CDR3 covers 17 residues. Germline CDR1 reads SGHAT; CDR2 reads FQNNGV. With 0 bases clipped from V and 5 bases from J, the junction kept 5 bases outside the gene matches.

The V call is TRBV2, the J call TRBJ2-5, with D perhaps TRBD1 (5 bases). The CDR3 spans 15 residues. V was clipped by 6 bases and J by 1 base, with 15 bases between them. Germline V CDR1 and CDR2: SNHLY, FYNNEI. The CDR3 region is CASRDKFGPQETQYF. Written as DNA, the CDR3 is TGTGCCAGCAGGGACAAATTTGGACCCCAAGAGACCCAGTACTTC.